The next 25 T cell receptor beta chains were all read from a single sample in a study of shared clonotypes between healthy human individuals. Sequenced by immunoSEQ multiplex PCR; TCRdb stores in-frame clones only, minus some. The sample has 1.5 million to 2.5 million clones, about 95% seen once. Naivety among CD8 cells was defined by CD45RO negativity and positive CCR7 selection, thereby excluding terminally differentiated effector memory CD45RA+ cells. Sequencing used naive CD8+ T cells sorted from blood. These receptors all stem from a man between 18 and 29 years old in good health.

This rearrangement joins TRBV4-1 to TRBJ1-1, with a weak D call TRBD1 (5 bases). Trimming took off 4 bases at V and 4 bases at J, with 16 bases between the two ends. The CDR3 is 15 residues long. Germline CDR1 MGHRA, CDR2 YSYEKL. The CDR3 protein is CASSRVGEGGTEAFF. As DNA, the CDR3 is TGCGCCAGCAGCCGGGTGGGGGAAGGAGGCACTGAAGCTTTCTTT.

Only one count was recorded for this clone. The rearrangement uses TRBV7-9 and TRBJ2-3; 15 bases fit TRBD2. This CDR3 comprises 18 residues. The junction had 10 bases not matched to a gene; V was cut back by 6 bases and J by 3 bases. The V gene's germline CDR1 is SEHNR and CDR2 FQNEAQ (reference sequence). Written as DNA, the CDR3 is TGTGCCAGCAGACCAGGACTAGCGGGGGGGCAGCCGACAGATACGCAGTATTTT. This sequence encodes CASRPGLAGGQPTDTQYF.

V gene TRBV7-9 combines with J gene TRBJ1-1; D is ambiguous. Trimming took off 5 bases at V and 1 base at J, with 8 bases between the two ends. The CDR3 consists of 13 residues. CDR1 and CDR2 (germline): SEHNR, FQNEAQ (reference sequence). The CDR3 nucleotides are TGTGCCAGCAGCCAGGTAACGAACACTGAAGCTTTCTTT. Translated, it gives CASSQVTNTEAFF.

V usage is TRBV4-1 and J usage is TRBJ1-2; tentatively, D is TRBD1 (6 bases). Trimming left V 1 base short and J 2 bases short, with 17 bases between. The CDR3 extends over 17 amino acids. In germline, CDR1 is MGHRA, CDR2 YSYEKL. The CDR3 region has the DNA TGCGCCAGCAGCCAAGCCACCGGGACACTTTTCAACTATGGCTACACCTTC. It encodes CASSQATGTLFNYGYTF.

The chain joins TRBV6-4 to TRBJ2-7; TRBD2 might be the D (5 bases). Germline CDR1 reads MRHNA; CDR2 reads SNTAGT. The V gene lost 3 bases and the J gene lost 1 base, with 10 bases spanning the gap. The CDR3 loop spans 14 amino acids. CDR3 residues: CASSEEGGSYEQYF. For the CDR3, the DNA is TGTGCCAGCAGTGAAGAGGGTGGGTCCTACGAGCAGTACTTC.

This chain uses TRBV7-6 with TRBJ1-2; no firm D call. CDR3 length: 15 residues. Germline V gene lookup returns CDR1 SGHVS and CDR2 FNYEAQ. Trimming removed 1 base from V and 4 bases from J, with 13 bases in between. The CDR3 reads CASSLEADPVYGYTF. In DNA form, the CDR3 reads TGTGCCAGCAGCTTAGAGGCAGACCCCGTCTATGGCTACACCTTC.

The rearrangement joins TRBV11-2 to TRBJ2-5; D might be TRBD1 (6 bases). Trimming cost V 1 base and J 5 bases, with 11 bases left between them. The CDR3 contains 14 residues. Germline V gene data show CDR1 as SGHAT and CDR2 as FQNNGV. The CDR3 DNA follows: TGTGCCAGCAGCTTAGCGTCAGGGGCGGAGACCCAGTACTTC. Translation: CASSLASGAETQYF.

The chain couples TRBV13 to TRBJ1-2, with a tentative D call TRBD1 (6 bases). V dropped 5 bases and J dropped 3 bases, with 28 bases sitting between them. Per germline, CDR1 PRHDT and CDR2 FYEKMQ (reference sequence). The CDR3 is 19 amino acids. Written as DNA, the CDR3 is TGTGCCAGCAGCGAAAGGGGGGCGGTTCAAGAATTTCCCTACTATGGCTACACCTTC. Its protein is CASSERGAVQEFPYYGYTF.

The chain employs TRBV14 and TRBJ2-1; no reliable D call. V was pared by 3 bases and J by 8 bases, with 8 bases between. This CDR3 is built from 12 residues. Germline assignment: CDR1 SGHDN and CDR2 FVKESK. The CDR3 loop reads CASSHFLDEQFF. The DNA for the CDR3 is TGTGCCAGCAGCCACTTTCTAGATGAGCAGTTCTTC.

The chain is built from TRBV13 and TRBJ2-5; 8 bases are shared with TRBD2. Germline V lookup: CDR1 PRHDT, CDR2 FYEKMQ (reference sequence). V shed 2 bases, J shed 1 base, and the junction held 6 bases outside the gene matches. The CDR3 has 16 residues. The CDR3 loop reads CASSLHLAGSQETQYF. Here the CDR3 DNA reads TGTGCCAGCAGCTTACATTTAGCGGGGAGCCAAGAGACCCAGTACTTC.

This rearrangement joins TRBV6-1 to TRBJ1-1; D gene uncertain. Germline values: CDR1 MNHNS, CDR2 SASEGT. The CDR3 extends over 12 amino acids. The V gene lost 2 bases and the J gene lost 6 bases, with 7 bases spanning the gap. CDR3 protein: CASSEWYAEAFF. The CDR3 DNA reads as TGTGCCAGCAGTGAATGGTACGCTGAAGCTTTCTTT.

This chain links TRBV11-3 with TRBJ2-1, with TRBD2 matching 10 bases. J lost 7 bases, V lost 0 bases, and 6 bases had no gene match. Germline CDR1 reads SGHNT; CDR2 reads YENEEA. The CDR3 loop spans 16 amino acids. The CDR3 DNA is TGTGCCAGCAGCTTAGATCCTAGCGGGAGCTGGAATGAGCAGTTCTTC. Translated: CASSLDPSGSWNEQFF.

The CDR3 sequence is CASSTEVWDGGLAGRNYEQYF. The CDR3 bases are TGTGCCAGCTCGACCGAGGTTTGGGACGGAGGACTAGCGGGGCGGAACTACGAGCAGTACTTC. The J gene is TRBJ2-7, the V gene TRBV28, with 12 positions matching TRBD2. V lost 8 bases to trimming and J lost 3 bases; unmatched junction nucleotides: 26. This CDR3 contains 21 residues. Germline values: CDR1 MDHEN, CDR2 SYDVKM. The full variable domain, in which reference TRBV28 and TRBJ2-7 provide the parts outside the CDR3, is DVKVTQSSRYLVKRTGEKVFLECVQDMDHENMFWYRQDPGLGLRLIYFSYDVKMKEKGDIPEGYSVSREKKERFSLILESASTNQTSMYLCASSTEVWDGGLAGRNYEQYFGPGTRLTVT.

The chain couples TRBV7-8 to TRBJ2-1, with 10 nucleotides matching TRBD2. The J segment lost 9 bases and the V segment lost 3 bases, leaving 8 bases of the junction unmatched. Germline V gene lookup returns CDR1 SGHVS and CDR2 FQNEAQ. The CDR3 is made up of 15 amino acids. The CDR3 sequence: CASSFQREGRSEQFF. The CDR3 coding sequence is TGTGCCAGCAGCTTCCAGCGGGAGGGCCGATCTGAGCAGTTCTTC.

The rearrangement joins TRBV5-4 to TRBJ2-5, with 10 bases matching TRBD2. CDR3 length: 19 amino acids. The trim removed 1 base at V and 3 bases at J, leaving 15 bases unmatched. Germline V gene data show CDR1 as SGHNT and CDR2 as YYREEE (reference sequence). The CDR3 bases are TGTGCCAGCAGCTTGAAGGGGGCTAGCGGGAGTATTCTGGAAGAGACCCAGTACTTC. Translating gives CASSLKGASGSILEETQYF.

The V gene is TRBV7-9, the J gene TRBJ2-2; either TRBD1 or TRBD2 may supply D (6 bases each). V lost 3 bases to trimming and J lost 0 bases, with 14 bases between them. This CDR3 has 17 residues. Germline V gene lookup returns CDR1 SEHNR and CDR2 FQNEAQ (reference sequence). CDR3 region: CASSLTRGLSNTGELFF. As DNA, the CDR3 is TGTGCCAGCAGCTTGACCCGGGGGCTATCGAACACCGGGGAGCTGTTTTTT.

The gene calls are TRBV15 and TRBJ2-7, with D uncertain. The germline V and J ends were trimmed by 5 bases and 2 bases, with 13 bases remaining between them. CDR1 LNHNV and CDR2 YYDKDF come from the germline V gene (reference sequence). The CDR3 has 14 amino acids. DNA of the CDR3: TGTGCCACCAGCTTTGGACCCGCGCCCTACGAGCAGTACTTC. Translation gives CATSFGPAPYEQYF.

This clone has a handful of counts. This same CDR3 is encoded by further DNA sequences in the sample. V and J are TRBV7-9 and TRBJ1-1; 7 positions match TRBD1. V was clipped by 1 base and J by 5 bases; unmatched bases: 7. The length of the CDR3 is 15 residues. Per germline, CDR1 SEHNR and CDR2 FQNEAQ (reference sequence). CDR3 amino acids: CASSLVEGAGTEAFF. The CDR3 nucleotides are TGTGCCAGCAGCTTAGTGGAGGGGGCGGGAACTGAAGCTTTCTTT.

V gene TRBV19 combines with J gene TRBJ1-5; TRBD1 aligns across 8 bases. CDR1 and CDR2 (germline): LNHDA, SQIVND (reference sequence). CDR3 length: 14 amino acids. The V segment lost 5 bases and the J segment 5 bases; nucleotides outside the gene matches: 5. The DNA for the CDR3 is TGTGCCAGTAGTCCCTGGACAGGGTATCAGCCCCAGCATTTT. Protein: CASSPWTGYQPQHF.

The rearrangement joins TRBV27 to TRBJ2-7, with 8 bases identical to TRBD1. The V gene end was trimmed by 5 bases and the J gene end by 3 bases; junction bases not matched to a gene: 3. Germline CDR1 MNHEY, CDR2 SMNVEV (reference sequence). The CDR3 contains 13 residues. The CDR3 sequence is CASSRGQVYEQYF. CDR3 coding DNA: TGTGCCAGCAGTCGGGGACAGGTCTACGAGCAGTACTTC.

The chain joins TRBV6-1 to TRBJ1-2, with a possible D match to TRBD1 (5 bases). The CDR3 extends over 13 amino acids. V lost 4 bases and J lost 3, with 9 bases in between. Germline V lookup: CDR1 MNHNS, CDR2 SASEGT. The CDR3 region is CASSAGTYYGYTF. CDR3 sequence (DNA): TGTGCCAGCAGTGCCGGGACTTACTATGGCTACACCTTC.

This clone has more than one count but fewer than ten. J is TRBJ1-2 and V is TRBV6-5; TRBD1 is a possible D gene (5 bases). The CDR3 is made up of 13 amino acids. Germline V gene lookup returns CDR1 MNHEY and CDR2 SVGAGI. Trimming pared 5 bases from V and 3 bases from J, leaving 10 bases between. CDR3 bases: TGTGCCAGCAGTCCGGCAGGGTACTATGGCTACACCTTC. This sequence encodes CASSPAGYYGYTF.

CDR3 loop: CASSEEEGWTGANVLTF. CDR3 nucleotides: TGTGCCAGCAGTGAAGAGGAGGGTTGGACTGGGGCCAACGTCCTGACTTTC. The genes are TRBV6-1 and TRBJ2-6; perhaps TRBD2 as D (6 bases). This CDR3 is built from 17 residues. CDR1 is MNHNS, CDR2 SASEGT, per germline. Deletions cut 1 base from V and 2 bases from J, with 12 bases between.

The chain carries TRBV9 and TRBJ2-1; the match to TRBD2 covers 11 bases. The CDR3 is made up of 15 amino acids. From germline, CDR1 is SGDLS and CDR2 YYNGEE. With 5 bases clipped from V and 2 bases from J, the junction kept 3 bases outside the gene matches. CDR3 residues: CASRRTSGPYNEQFF. As DNA, the CDR3 is TGTGCCAGCAGAAGGACTAGCGGGCCCTACAATGAGCAGTTCTTC.

The J gene is TRBJ2-7, the V gene TRBV25-1; TRBD2 might be the D (5 bases). Germline lookup yields CDR1 MGHDK and CDR2 SYGVNS. The CDR3 is 13 residues long. The V end was cut by 5 bases, the J end by 2 bases, with 10 bases between. CDR3 coding DNA: TGTGCCAGCAGTCCTCCCGGGGCCTACGAGCAGTACTTC. This gives the protein CASSPPGAYEQYF.